The source of this T cell receptor (beta chain) is a study of response to subunit inactivated influenza vaccine. Concerning this clonotype: No antigen is known for it.

V lost 6 bases to trimming and J lost 7 bases; unmatched junction nucleotides: 11. CDR3 length equals 15 residues. Study observations and caveats: Authors suggested each seasonal influenza vaccination recruits few new T cells.

TCRdb re-called the RT-PCR reads with MiXCR, one entry per CDR3 protein. The sample yields hundreds of thousands of distinct CDR3 sequences, approximately 14% seen once. The V gene is TRBV12-3 or TRBV12-4, the J gene TRBJ1-2; 10 bases map to TRBD1. This specimen consisted of PBMCs from blood, obtained less than 13 days after vaccination. This TCR was recovered from a man aged 50-59 years who received an inactivated influenza vaccine. The CDR3 here is CASSRDRGRPGGYTF. As DNA, the CDR3 is TGTGCCAGCAGCCGTGACAGGGGGCGCCCCGGTGGCTACACCTTC.